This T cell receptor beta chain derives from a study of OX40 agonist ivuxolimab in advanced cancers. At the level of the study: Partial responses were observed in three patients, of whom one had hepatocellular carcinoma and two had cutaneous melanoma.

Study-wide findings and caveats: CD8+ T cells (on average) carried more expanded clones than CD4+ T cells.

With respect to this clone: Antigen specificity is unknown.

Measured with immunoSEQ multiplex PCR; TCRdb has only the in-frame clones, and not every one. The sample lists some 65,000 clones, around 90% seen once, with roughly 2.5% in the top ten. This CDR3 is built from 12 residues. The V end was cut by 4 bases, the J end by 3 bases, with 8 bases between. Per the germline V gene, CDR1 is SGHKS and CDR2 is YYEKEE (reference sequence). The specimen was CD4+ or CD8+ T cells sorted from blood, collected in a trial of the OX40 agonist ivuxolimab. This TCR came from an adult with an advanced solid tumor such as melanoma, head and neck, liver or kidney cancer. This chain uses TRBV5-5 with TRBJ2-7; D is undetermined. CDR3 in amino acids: CASSLTDYEQYF. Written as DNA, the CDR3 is TGTGCCAGCAGCCTTACCGACTACGAGCAGTACTTC.